What follows are 11 T cell receptor beta chains derived from one specimen sequenced in a study of blood T cell repertoires in COVID-19. Assay: immunoSEQ multiplex PCR; the TCRdb copy retains only in-frame clones and omits some. The sample lists some 120,000 clones; approximately 90% were seen once. What was sequenced was peripheral blood. The receptors here all came from a man aged 45-65 years with acute or convalescent COVID-19.

The J gene is TRBJ2-2, the V gene TRBV5-1, with 9 positions matching TRBD1. There are 15 residues in the CDR3. Per germline, CDR1 SGHRS and CDR2 YFSETQ. Trimming at V came to 4 bases and at J to 4 bases, leaving 5 bases not matched to a gene. The CDR3 DNA follows: TGCGCCAGCAGCGGAACAGGGGGCGGCACCGGGGAGCTGTTTTTT. The encoded protein is CASSGTGGGTGELFF.

The J gene is TRBJ2-3, the V gene TRBV9; TRBD2 aligns across 12 bases. V shed 3 bases and J 2 bases; nucleotides not matched to a gene: 4. CDR1 is SGDLS and CDR2 is YYNGEE in the germline V gene. The CDR3 runs 16 residues. CDR3 sequence: CASSASGRAITDTQYF. CDR3 nucleotide sequence: TGTGCCAGCAGCGCTAGCGGGAGGGCCATCACAGATACGCAGTATTTT.

The chain carries TRBV29-1 and TRBJ1-1, with 8 bases matching TRBD1. After removal of 8 bases from V and 0 bases from J, the junction contained 8 bases not matched to a gene. There are 14 residues in the CDR3. Germline lookup yields CDR1 SQVTM and CDR2 ANQGSEA. This chain's CDR3 is CSSIQGALNTEAFF. In DNA, the CDR3 is TGCAGCTCGATTCAGGGGGCGCTGAACACTGAAGCTTTCTTT.

The chain uses TRBV9 and TRBJ1-2; possible D gene TRBD1, 6 bases. V lost 0 bases to trimming and J lost 5 bases, with 8 bases between them. Germline V gene lookup returns CDR1 SGDLS and CDR2 YYNGEE. The CDR3 runs to 13 residues. The CDR3 here is CASSVGQAYGYTF. The CDR3 DNA is TGTGCCAGCAGCGTAGGACAGGCTTATGGCTACACCTTC.

This clone was picked up a small number of times. The chain has TRBV20-1 and TRBJ2-7, with D possibly matching TRBD1 (6 bases). Germline assignment: CDR1 DFQATT and CDR2 SNEGSKA (reference sequence). V shed 3 bases and J shed 6 bases, with 12 bases lying between them. This CDR3 has 12 residues. The DNA of the CDR3 is TGCAGTGCTAGTTCAGGGGCTGGCGAGCAGTACTTC. Its translation is CSASSGAGEQYF.

The CDR3 here is CASSSGLAGAGANVLTF. The CDR3 bases are TGTGCCAGCAGCTCGGGACTAGCGGGAGCTGGGGCCAACGTCCTGACTTTC. This chain joins TRBV7-7 and TRBJ2-6, with 14 bases matching TRBD2. Trimming removed 4 bases from V and 2 bases from J; junction bases left unmatched: 1. This CDR3 region has 17 residues. The germline V gene has CDR1 SSHAT and CDR2 FNYEAQ (reference sequence). The full variable domain, in which reference TRBV7-7 and TRBJ2-6 provide the parts outside the CDR3, is GAGVSQSPRYKVTKRGQDVTLRCDPISSHATLYWYQQALGQGPEFLTYFNYEAQPDKSGLPSDRFSAERPEGSISTLTIQRTEQRDSAMYRCASSSGLAGAGANVLTFGAGSRLTVL.

The chain carries TRBV21-1 and TRBJ2-7; the D segment call TRBD2 is taken from the table without a DNA check. TRBV21-1 is tagged as a pseudogene. CDR3 length: 17 amino acids. CDR3 residues: CASSIAREGLCPHEQYF. The DNA of the CDR3 is TGTGCCAGCAGCATCGCCCGGGAGGGCCTATGCCCGCACGAGCAGTACTTC.

This rearrangement joins TRBV4-1 to TRBJ2-7, with TRBD2 matching over 14 bases. The V and J ends lost 4 bases and 5 bases, in that order; junction bases with no gene match: 4. There are 15 residues in the CDR3. Germline assignment: CDR1 MGHRA and CDR2 YSYEKL. As DNA, the CDR3 is TGCGCCAGCAGCCCGGGACTAGCGGGAGTCAACGAGCAGTACTTC. Its translation is CASSPGLAGVNEQYF.

The chain combines TRBV19 with TRBJ1-5; tentatively, D is TRBD1 (5 bases). V lost 1 base and J lost 4, with 17 bases in between. The length of the CDR3 is 17 residues. Germline loops: CDR1 LNHDA, CDR2 SQIVND (reference sequence). CDR3 DNA: TGTGCCAGTAGTATAGGTGGCAGCCGACAGTGGAATCAGCCCCAGCATTTT. Translating it yields CASSIGGSRQWNQPQHF.

The chain employs TRBV24-1 and TRBJ1-5; D is perhaps TRBD1 (6 bases). The ends were cut back, 10 bases at V and 7 bases at J, with 19 bases in the middle. The CDR3 loop spans 14 amino acids. Germline CDR1 is KGHDR and CDR2 is SFDVKD. The CDR3 nucleotides are TGTGCCACATCGAGGCAGGGGATTGAACAGCCCCAGCATTTT. Protein product: CATSRQGIEQPQHF.

This chain uses TRBV27 with TRBJ2-7, with TRBD1 as a possible D gene (6 bases). This CDR3 is 14 amino acids long. With 5 bases removed from V and 3 bases from J, the gap between germline ends came to 14 bases. Germline loops: CDR1 MNHEY, CDR2 SMNVEV (reference sequence). The CDR3: CASSPARGFYEQYF. In DNA form, the CDR3 reads TGTGCCAGCAGTCCCGCCAGGGGATTCTACGAGCAGTACTTC.